The 17 T cell receptor beta chains below come from one sample, sequenced in a study of CD8+CD57+ T cells in acquired aplastic anemia. Researchers used genomic DNA as the template to profile TCR beta VDJ and CDR3. TCRdb re-called the reads through MiXCR, storing one row per CDR3 protein. The sample yields around 400,000 distinct CDR3 sequences, around 68% seen once. The sequenced material came from sorted CD4+, CD8+, or CD8+CD57+ T cells (not recorded which) from PBMCs. The receptors were gathered from a human donor in good health, serving as a control.

J is TRBJ2-1 and V is TRBV5-6; 10 bases map to TRBD1. This CDR3 is built from 15 residues. Germline loops: CDR1 SGHDT, CDR2 YYEEEE. The J segment lost 7 bases and the V segment lost 0 bases, leaving 4 bases of the junction unmatched. The CDR3 region has the DNA TGTGCCAGCAGCTTGGCCGGGACAGGGGCGAATGAGCAGTTCTTC. This translates into CASSLAGTGANEQFF.

The V call is TRBV5-7, the J call TRBJ1-6; D perhaps matches TRBD1 (6 bases). TRBV5-7 is placed among ORFs of uncertain function. This CDR3 has 16 residues. Trimming removed 8 bases at V and 4 bases at J, with 19 bases between. The CDR3 DNA sequence: TGTGCCAGTAGTCCTCGGCCAGGGGAGTATAATTCACCCCTCCACTTT. It codes for CASSPRPGEYNSPLHF.

This chain joins TRBV15 and TRBJ2-7, with 15 positions matching TRBD2. This CDR3 has 17 amino acids. CDR1 is LNHNV, CDR2 YYDKDF, per germline (reference sequence). The junction had 5 bases not matched to a gene; V was cut back by 3 bases and J by 2 bases. The CDR3: CATSSTGLAGGTYEQYF. The CDR3 DNA reads TGTGCCACCAGCAGCACCGGACTAGCGGGGGGGACCTACGAGCAGTACTTC.

In regard to this clonotype: Relative to the germline gene, one junction end is altered; a read error may explain this. The V and J genes are TRBV5-1 and TRBJ2-2, with a weak D call TRBD1 (5 bases). CDR1 SGHRS and CDR2 YFSETQ come from the germline V gene. This CDR3 contains 13 residues. The CDR3: CASSLGHSYELFF. CDR3 DNA: TGTGCCAGCAGCTTAGGACACTCCTACGAGCTGTTTTTT.

This clonotype was seen a few times. A much larger clone differs from this one at a single base, so this may be a read error. This chain uses TRBV20-1 with TRBJ2-1, with D uncertain. With 6 bases removed from V and 6 bases from J, the gap between germline ends came to 12 bases. This CDR3 is 12 amino acids long. Germline values: CDR1 DFQATT, CDR2 SNEGSKA (reference sequence). CDR3 coding DNA: TGCAGTGCCCCGGACGGAGTCAATGAGCAGTTCTTC. This sequence encodes CSAPDGVNEQFF.

This clonotype was observed a few times. This could be a read error, since a much larger clone is one nucleotide away. The chain employs TRBV19 and TRBJ2-5; D gene ambiguous. The CDR3 spans 13 residues. Germline CDR1 reads LNHDA; CDR2 reads SQIVND (reference sequence). Here the CDR3 DNA reads TGTGCCAGTAGTATTACCCCTCAAGAGGCCCAGTACTTC. Amino acids: CASSITPQEAQYF.

This clonotype came up a few times. The rearrangement uses TRBV19 and TRBJ2-7; possibly TRBD1 for D (6 bases). Germline V gene lookup returns CDR1 LNHDA and CDR2 SQIVND (reference sequence). V lost 3 bases to trimming and J lost 2 bases, with 11 bases between them. The CDR3 has 14 residues. The CDR3 nucleotides read TGTGCCAGTAGTATGGTGACAGGAACCTACGAGCAGTACTTC. Encoded protein: CASSMVTGTYEQYF.

This clonotype was detected a few times. The chain couples TRBV2 to TRBJ1-4; the D is unclear. Trimming stripped 4 bases from V and 0 bases from J, with 0 bases between. CDR3 length: 12 residues. The germline V gene encodes CDR1 SNHLY and CDR2 FYNNEI. Here the CDR3 reads CASSATNEKLFF. CDR3 coding DNA: TGTGCCAGCAGTGCAACTAATGAAAAACTGTTTTTT.

This clonotype was seen a few times. This rearrangement joins TRBV20-1 to TRBJ2-7; 11 nucleotides line up with TRBD2. This CDR3 has 16 amino acids. Germline V gene sequence: CDR1 DFQATT, CDR2 SNEGSKA (reference sequence). Trimming at V came to 4 bases and at J to 4 bases, leaving 12 bases not matched to a gene. CDR3 sequence: CSATRLAGTKVYEQYF. The CDR3 nucleotides are TGCAGTGCTACTCGACTAGCGGGGACAAAGGTGTACGAGCAGTACTTC.

This clonotype was observed a few times. The chain employs TRBV19 and TRBJ1-2; maybe TRBD1 (6 bases). The CDR3 runs to 14 residues. In germline, CDR1 is LNHDA, CDR2 SQIVND (reference sequence). With 5 bases removed from V and 7 bases from J, the gap between germline ends came to 17 bases. This CDR3 is CASSVATGSSGYTF. The CDR3 DNA reads as TGTGCCAGTAGTGTGGCCACAGGGAGTTCTGGCTACACCTTC.

This sequence joins TRBV15 and TRBJ1-1; TRBD1 matches 7 bases. Germline CDR1 LNHNV, CDR2 YYDKDF (reference sequence). The CDR3 loop spans 17 amino acids. V trimming: 4 bases; J trimming: 2 bases; junction bases outside the gene matches: 13. CDR3 sequence reads: CATSIWTGSSGNTEAFF. DNA of the CDR3: TGTGCCACCAGCATATGGACAGGCAGCTCTGGAAACACTGAAGCTTTCTTT.

The rearrangement uses TRBV7-3 and TRBJ2-7; D is uncertain. Deletions cut 3 bases from V and 5 bases from J, with 14 bases between. Germline V gene data show CDR1 as SGHTA and CDR2 as FQGTGA. The CDR3 extends over 14 amino acids. In DNA, the CDR3 is TGTGCCAGCAGCTTCCACACGGAGTCCCACGAGCAGTACTTC. It encodes CASSFHTESHEQYF.

This clonotype occurred many times. The rearrangement joins TRBV7-2 to TRBJ1-5; D is uncertain. This CDR3 has 14 residues. Germline-derived CDR1 and CDR2 are SGHTA and FQGNSA. Trimming stripped 1 base from V and 0 bases from J, with 4 bases between. CDR3 sequence (DNA): TGTGCCAGCAGCTTAGACTATAGCAATCAGCCCCAGCATTTT. Its translation is CASSLDYSNQPQHF. The entire variable domain, with the rest obtained from reference TRBV7-2 and TRBJ1-5, is as follows: GAGVSQSPSNKVTEKGKDVELRCDPISGHTALYWYRQSLGQGLEFLIYFQGNSAPDKSGLPSDRFSAERTGGSVSTLTIQRTQQEDSAVYLCASSLDYSNQPQHFGDGTRLSIL.

This clonotype is a singleton in its sample. The junction departs from the called germline gene at one end, perhaps through a read error. This rearrangement joins TRBV19 to TRBJ2-3; no firm D call. This CDR3 is built from 13 residues. Germline V CDR1 and CDR2: LNHDA, SQIVND (reference sequence). The CDR3 bases are TGTGCAAGTAGTAGGGCGCAACCGGATACGCAGTATTTT. Residues: CASSRAQPDTQYF.

This clonotype appeared a single time. The V call is TRBV5-1, the J call TRBJ1-4; D is unclear. The V end lost 0 bases, the J end lost 5 bases, and 14 bases lay between the germline ends. The CDR3 is made up of 16 amino acids. Germline CDR1 reads SGHRS; CDR2 reads YFSETQ. The CDR3 sequence: CASSLARGGENEKLFF. The DNA for the CDR3 is TGCGCCAGCAGCTTGGCCCGGGGAGGTGAGAATGAAAAACTGTTTTTT.

On this clonotype: A read error may account for a junction end that differs from germline. The rearrangement links TRBV7-8 to TRBJ2-7; TRBD1 matches 8 bases. The CDR3 contains 14 residues. Germline CDR1 SGHVS, CDR2 FQNEAQ. The DNA of the CDR3 is TGTGCCAGCAGTTACAAGGCAGGGGGCGACGAGCAGCACTTC. Residues: CASSYKAGGDEQHF.

This rearrangement joins TRBV10-1 to TRBJ1-6; tentatively, D is TRBD1 (5 bases). Trimming removed 4 bases at V and 3 bases at J, with 13 bases between. The CDR3 is made up of 16 amino acids. The germline V gene encodes CDR1 WNHNN and CDR2 SYGVQD (reference sequence). The CDR3 sequence: CASSGFWGYYNSPLHF. Written as DNA, the CDR3 is TGCGCCAGCAGTGGATTCTGGGGGTACTATAATTCACCCCTCCACTTT.